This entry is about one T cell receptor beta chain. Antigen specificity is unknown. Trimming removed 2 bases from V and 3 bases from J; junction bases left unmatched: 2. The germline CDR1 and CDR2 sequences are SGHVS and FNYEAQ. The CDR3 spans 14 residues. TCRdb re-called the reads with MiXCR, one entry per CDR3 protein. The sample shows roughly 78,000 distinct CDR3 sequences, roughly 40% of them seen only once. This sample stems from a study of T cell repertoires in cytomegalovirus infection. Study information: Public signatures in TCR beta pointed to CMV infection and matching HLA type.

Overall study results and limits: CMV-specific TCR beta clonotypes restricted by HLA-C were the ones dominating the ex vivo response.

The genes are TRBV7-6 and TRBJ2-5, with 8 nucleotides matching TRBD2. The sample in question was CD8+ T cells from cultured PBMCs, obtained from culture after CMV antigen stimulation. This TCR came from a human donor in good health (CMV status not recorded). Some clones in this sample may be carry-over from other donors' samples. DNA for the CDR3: TGTGCCAGCAGCTTAACAGCGGGGGAAGAGACCCAGTACTTC. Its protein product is CASSLTAGEETQYF.